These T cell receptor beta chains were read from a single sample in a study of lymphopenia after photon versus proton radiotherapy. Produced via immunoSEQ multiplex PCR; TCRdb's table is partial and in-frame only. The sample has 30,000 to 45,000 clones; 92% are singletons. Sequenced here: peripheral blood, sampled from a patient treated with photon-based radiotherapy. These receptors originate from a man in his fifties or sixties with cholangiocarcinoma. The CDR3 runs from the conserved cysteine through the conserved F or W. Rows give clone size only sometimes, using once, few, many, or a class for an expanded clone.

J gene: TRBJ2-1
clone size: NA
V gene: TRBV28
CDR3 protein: CASSLRGSYNEQFF

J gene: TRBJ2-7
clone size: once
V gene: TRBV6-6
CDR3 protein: CASRIPGGSSSYEQYF

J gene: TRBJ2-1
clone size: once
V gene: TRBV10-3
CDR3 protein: CAISESRNEQFF

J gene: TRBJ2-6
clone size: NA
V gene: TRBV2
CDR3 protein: CASSPGANVLTF

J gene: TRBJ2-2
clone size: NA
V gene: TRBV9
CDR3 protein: CASSVAGSTGELFF

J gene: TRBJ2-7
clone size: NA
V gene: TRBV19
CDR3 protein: CASTGPLVDEQYF

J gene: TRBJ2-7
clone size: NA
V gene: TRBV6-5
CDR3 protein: CASSKGLAFYEQYF

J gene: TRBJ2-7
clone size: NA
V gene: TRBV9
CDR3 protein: CASSAGGGESYEQYF

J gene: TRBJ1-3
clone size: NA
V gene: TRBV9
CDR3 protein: CASSVGPEGNTIYF

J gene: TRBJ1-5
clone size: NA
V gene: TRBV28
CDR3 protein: CASSLSGQVTNQPQHF

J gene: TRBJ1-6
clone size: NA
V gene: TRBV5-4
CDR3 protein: CASSLQGNHSPLHF

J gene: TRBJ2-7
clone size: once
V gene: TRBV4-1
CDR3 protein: CASSHDTGTGFFYEQYF

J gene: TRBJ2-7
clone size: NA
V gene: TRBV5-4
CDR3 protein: CASSFSGNSGYEQYF

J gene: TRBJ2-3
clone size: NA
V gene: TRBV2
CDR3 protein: CASSLRAGALTDTQYF

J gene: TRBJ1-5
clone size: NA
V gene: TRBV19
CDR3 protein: CASSRTVNQPQHF

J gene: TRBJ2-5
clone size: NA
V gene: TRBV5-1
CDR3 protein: CASSLILQETQYF

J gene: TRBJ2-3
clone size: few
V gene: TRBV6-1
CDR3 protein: CASSEAVAVFTDTQYF

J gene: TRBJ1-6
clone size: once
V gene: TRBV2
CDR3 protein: CASSDSLQGTRSPLHF

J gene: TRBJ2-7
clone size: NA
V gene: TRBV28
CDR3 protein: CASTIPEVGEQYF

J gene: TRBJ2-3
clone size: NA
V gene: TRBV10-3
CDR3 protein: CAISGNRGSTDTQYF

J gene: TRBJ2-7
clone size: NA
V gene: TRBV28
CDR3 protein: CASSLGGESSYEQYF

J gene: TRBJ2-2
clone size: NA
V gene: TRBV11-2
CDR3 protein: CASSSGINTGELFF